What follows describes a single T cell receptor beta chain. This clone was counted only a few times. What this receptor recognizes is not known. Base qualities were left out, and no much larger clone turns up one base away. This sample is drawn from a study of cytomegalovirus exposure and HLA in healthy donors (dated 2017 in TCRdb). Some background on the complete study: An earlier analysis of 587 of the donors reported about 300 Gb of sequence data and 95 million to 130 million unique TCR beta sequences obtained from about 179 million T cells. Approximately 300 gigabases of sequencing data and approximately 80 million unique TCR sequences were included in an early release covering roughly 700 HLA-typed donors. Of the approximately 370 genotyped donors, 81% were placed in the genetic ancestry cluster associated with self-reported Caucasian donors. The study aimed to test whether signatures of past pathogen exposure could be identified by cataloging public T cell receptors. The T cell repertoires of 670 or so subjects were profiled by immunosequencing and related to cytomegalovirus serostatus. Besides the first cohort of approximately 670 subjects, a separate validation cohort made up of 120 different subjects was used. To predict cytomegalovirus infection status, the study combined high-throughput TCR immunosequencing, statistical association of individual TCRs with disease status, and machine learning. To study patterns of TCR occurrence, a later analysis re-analyzed previously published TCR beta repertoires from 666 donors and added high-resolution HLA genotyping. In the later analysis, no new phenotypic data were used to find candidate immune exposures; instead, reliance was placed on TCR beta sequences and their occurrence across donors. In an earlier analysis of around 540 of the donors, high-throughput TCR beta sequencing was used to judge whether each TCR beta V gene segment behaved as functional or pseudogenic. Donor age, sex, ethnicity and CMV serostatus were compiled alongside the repertoire data. In a later genetic analysis, genome-wide SNP genotypes for about 65% of the roughly 700 donors were used, and that subset was treated as a discovery cohort. All discovery cohort repertoires had been generated on a single sequencing platform. HLA typing covered class I and class II loci at four-digit resolution. Typing coverage varied by locus: roughly 620-640 donors for A, B, C, DRB1 and DQB1; about 520 for DQA1; more than 600 for DPA1; around 450 for DPB1. Roughly 5 DR-DQ haplotypes were handled as single units for association and clustering because linkage in the cohort was strong. Across approximately 400 genotyped donors of the cohort, an average of approximately 200,000 unique TCR beta nucleotide sequences per donor were sequenced, and roughly 17% of those sequences were non-productive. The paper as a whole reports these results and caveats: The classifier was reported to diagnose cytomegalovirus status with high specificity and sensitivity in both the original and validation cohorts. Because HLA typing was unavailable for some donors at each locus, only the typed subset was used in association tests. Some IMGT-functional V segments, including TRBV6-2 and TRBV6-3, could not be told apart with the 87-base-pair reads, so those segments were excluded. Linkage disequilibrium might explain the correlated functional status among segregating V segments, but an unknown experimental factor could not be ruled out. Assigning TCR associations to individual alleles was difficult when HLA alleles, especially DR and DQ, strongly co-occurred. The study listed 150 to 200 TCR beta chains as associated with cytomegalovirus. The sequencing pipeline was judged likely to have produced a cluster of highly shared sequence variants as a technical artifact. Because counts were too low, roughly 17 rarely observed V segments, including chromosome 9 orphons, were left out of the earlier analysis of over 550 of the donors. In vitro tests confirmed that a few of the cytomegalovirus-associated TCR beta chains recognize cytomegalovirus antigens. In a later analysis, TCR association rates were found to vary across HLA loci, with the most associated TCRs seen for DRB1 alleles and the fewest for HLA-C alleles. Several of the top co-occurrence clusters appeared to be linked to parvovirus B19, influenza, CMV and Epstein-Barr virus, according to a later analysis. In a later genetic analysis, a missense DCLRE1C variant was associated with V-gene and J-gene trimming of TCR beta chains, and the association was replicated in an independent cohort. According to the authors, the approach could potentially be generalized to other disease states and immunological phenotypes. In a later analysis, HLA-associated TCR beta chains showed more clonal expansion and lower generation probabilities than non-associated chains that were equally common. A later genetic analysis reported fewer N-insertions in productive TCRs among donors in an Asian-associated ancestry cluster than the approximately 700-donor mean. Across donors, most TCR sequences were observed very rarely, whereas some public TCRs were present in many individuals. A further reported finding was that TCR beta sequences accurately predicted the HLA-A and HLA-B alleles for most subjects in the first cohort. Specific HLA alleles were associated with about 17,000 TCR beta sequences at a false discovery rate of 0.05 in a later analysis. In a later analysis, most CMV-associated TCR beta chains were found to appear HLA-restricted, with HLA associations seemingly driven largely by CMV exposure. Immune exposure information for the cohort was limited to CMV serostatus. Presence/absence analyses assumed roughly uniform sequencing depth across donors, an assumption that may not hold. Broadly in line with IMGT annotations, most TCR beta V segments showed up in productive rearrangements about 87% or about 30% of the time in an earlier analysis of some 590 of the donors. In this cohort, only TCR beta chains were sequenced, and detectable features were limited by the absence of alpha or paired-chain data.

In total, over 600 healthy bone marrow donors made up the cohort. Cohort members were all nominally healthy when sampled, although unrecorded immune exposures were likely present. The donor tested CMV seronegative, placing the donor among the 350 to 400 seronegative members of the cohort. Each donor provided a peripheral blood sample, and peripheral blood mononuclear cells were used for TCR beta sequencing. The Qiagen DNeasy Blood Extraction Kit was used to extract genomic DNA from the blood cell samples. Libraries were made using the immunoSEQ multiplex PCR assay. The multiplex PCR relied on a mix of 60 forward primers for TCR Vbeta segments and 13 reverse primers for TCR Jbeta segments. The CDR3 region of rearranged TCR beta genes was amplified from genomic DNA by a multiplex PCR assay. The amplified TCR beta libraries were sequenced on the Illumina HiSeq System as 87-base-pair reads. The source study handled its data this way. A later analysis tallied 80 million to 95 million unique TCR beta chains across the 600 to 700 repertoires, and roughly 11 million of those chains were shared by two or more donors. A nearest-neighbor algorithm error-corrected the raw reads and collapsed the reads into unique sequences, merging closely related sequences to remove PCR and sequencing errors. To assign V, D and J gene segments, CDR3 sequences were aligned to IMGT reference sequences. For a sequence to be retained, a match of at least six nucleotides to both a V gene segment and a J gene segment was required. Rearrangements were called productive when the CDR3 lacked stop codons and stayed in frame with V and J; all others were non-productive. CDR3 was defined by IMGT convention, running from the second conserved V-encoded cysteine to the conserved J-encoded phenylalanine. Sequences without an unambiguous match to a single V gene segment were excluded from the earlier analysis of 450 to 750 of the donors. An earlier analysis of some 610 of the donors called V segments functional above 56.7% productive rearrangements and segregating when the between-donor standard deviation exceeded 5%. A statistical classification framework was developed to diagnose cytomegalovirus status using the catalog of TCR beta chain sequences. A later analysis assigned V and J genes by comparing TCR nucleotide sequences with IMGT/GENE-DB human TR gene sequences. A later analysis assigned CDR3 sequences and most-parsimonious VDJ recombination scenarios with the TCRdist pipeline. In a later analysis, every TCR beta chain was defined by the combination of its CDR3 amino acid sequence and its V-gene family, and reads without a unique V-gene family were dropped. A later analysis removed nearly 600 highly shared, low-generation-probability nucleotide sequences to deal with suspected cross-contamination and a sequencing artifact. In a later analysis, a clonal expansion index for each public chain was calculated from normalized within-repertoire ranks of inferred template counts. Generation probabilities in a later analysis came from a VDJ recombination model fitted to out-of-frame rearrangements, and those results were checked against IGoR. A later analysis scored TCR-TCR, TCR-HLA and TCR-CMV co-occurrence with hypergeometric tests, applying a repertoire-size bias correction to TCR pairs. To estimate false discovery rates, a later analysis permuted the HLA or CMV assignments 20 times. A later analysis grouped co-occurring TCRs with DBSCAN, adding TCRdist sequence similarity when clustering within HLA-allele-positive subsets. Repertoires with fewer than 30,000 or more than 120,000 public chains, plus five repertoires with anomalous nucleotide sharing, were excluded from co-occurrence clustering. The source is immuneACCESS, and TCRdb retained only in-frame sequences with V and J called. Part of the clones is not carried over; for the studies checked, unresolved V genes explain less than half of this, and the remainder is unexplained. V, J and clone size are those of that table, while D and trimming were read from the DNA. The sample contains some 120,000 clones, more than 70% of them found a single time. The ten top clones hold around 3.7% of the sample.

V lost 3 bases and J lost 0 bases; the stretch between them is 17 bases long. Taken from cysteine to phenylalanine, the CDR3 has 17 residues. Of the read, only the CDR3 DNA is kept; its 51 bases are in frame from base 1. CDR1 and CDR2 are drawn from the germline V gene: KGHSH, LQKENI. The sequence derives from a man aged 25 to 40 in good health and CMV-seronegative. Sequencing was performed on PBMCs. The chain links TRBV18 with TRBJ1-1, with a weak D call of TRBD1 (6 bases match). The CDR3 in this case is CASSPFPGHRMNTEAFF. The DNA is as follows: TGTGCCAGCTCACCCTTCCCGGGACACAGGATGAACACTGAAGCTTTCTTT. The entire variable domain, with the stretches around the CDR3 drawn from the reference TRBV18 and TRBJ1-1 proteins, is NAGVMQNPRHLVRRRGQEARLRCSPMKGHSHVYWYRQLPEEGLKFMVYLQKENIIDESGMPKERFSAEFPKEGPSILRIQQVVRGDSAAYFCASSPFPGHRMNTEAFFGQGTRLTVV.